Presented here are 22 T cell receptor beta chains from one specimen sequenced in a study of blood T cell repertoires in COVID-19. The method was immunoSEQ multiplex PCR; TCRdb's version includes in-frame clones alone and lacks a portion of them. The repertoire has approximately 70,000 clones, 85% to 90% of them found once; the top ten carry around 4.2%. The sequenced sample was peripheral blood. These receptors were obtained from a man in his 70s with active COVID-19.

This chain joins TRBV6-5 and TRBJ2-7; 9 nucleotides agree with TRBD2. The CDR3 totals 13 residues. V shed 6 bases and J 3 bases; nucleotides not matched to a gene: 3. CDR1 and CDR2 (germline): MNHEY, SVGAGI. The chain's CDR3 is CASRREGLYEQYF. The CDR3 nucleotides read TGTGCCAGCAGGCGGGAGGGCCTCTACGAGCAGTACTTC.

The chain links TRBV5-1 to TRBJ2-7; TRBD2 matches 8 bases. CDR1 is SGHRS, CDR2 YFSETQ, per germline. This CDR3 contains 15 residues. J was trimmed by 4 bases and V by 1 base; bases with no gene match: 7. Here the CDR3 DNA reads TGCGCCAGCAGCTTGTACCGGGAGGGCCAGTACGAGCAGTACTTC. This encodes CASSLYREGQYEQYF.

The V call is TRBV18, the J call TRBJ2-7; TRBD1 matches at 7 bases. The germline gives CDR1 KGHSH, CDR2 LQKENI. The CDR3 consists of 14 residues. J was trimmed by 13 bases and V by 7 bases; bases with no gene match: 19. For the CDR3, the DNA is TGTGCCAGCTTACAGGGGTTGGGCCCGAGACACCCTTACTTC. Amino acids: CASLQGLGPRHPYF.

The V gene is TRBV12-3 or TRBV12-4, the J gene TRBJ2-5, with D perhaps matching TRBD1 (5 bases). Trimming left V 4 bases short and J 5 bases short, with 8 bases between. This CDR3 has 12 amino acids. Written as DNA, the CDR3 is TGTGCCAGCAGTTGGGGCGCGGAGACCCAGTACTTC. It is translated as CASSWGAETQYF.

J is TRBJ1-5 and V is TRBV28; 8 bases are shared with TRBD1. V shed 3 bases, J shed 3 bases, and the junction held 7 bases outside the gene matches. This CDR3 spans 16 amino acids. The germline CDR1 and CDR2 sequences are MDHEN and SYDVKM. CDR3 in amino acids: CASSLGAGGPNQPQHF. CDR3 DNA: TGTGCCAGCAGTTTGGGGGCAGGGGGCCCCAATCAGCCCCAGCATTTT.

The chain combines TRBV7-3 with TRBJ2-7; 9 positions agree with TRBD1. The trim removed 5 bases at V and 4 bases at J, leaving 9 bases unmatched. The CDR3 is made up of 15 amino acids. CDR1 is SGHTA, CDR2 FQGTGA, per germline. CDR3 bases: TGTGCCAGCAGCCCACCCCGGGACAGGGAGTACGAGCAGTACTTC. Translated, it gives CASSPPRDREYEQYF.

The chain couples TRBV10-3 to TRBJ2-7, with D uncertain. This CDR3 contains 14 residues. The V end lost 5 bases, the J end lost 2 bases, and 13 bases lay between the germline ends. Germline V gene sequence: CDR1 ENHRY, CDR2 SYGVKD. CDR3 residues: CAISHSSPTYEQYF. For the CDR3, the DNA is TGTGCCATCAGTCACTCGAGTCCAACCTACGAGCAGTACTTC.

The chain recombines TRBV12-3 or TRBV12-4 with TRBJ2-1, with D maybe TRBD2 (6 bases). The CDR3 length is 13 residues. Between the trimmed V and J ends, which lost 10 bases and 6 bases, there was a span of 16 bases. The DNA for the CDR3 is TGTGCCACCGGGGCTAGCGCAAGCAATGAGCAGTTCTTC. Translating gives CATGASASNEQFF.

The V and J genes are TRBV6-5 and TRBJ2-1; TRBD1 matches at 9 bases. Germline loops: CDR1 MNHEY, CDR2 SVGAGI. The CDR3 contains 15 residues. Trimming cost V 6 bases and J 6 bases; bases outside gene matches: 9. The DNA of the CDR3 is TGTGCCAGCAGCTCACTTGGGACAGGGTCCAATGAGCAGTTCTTC. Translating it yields CASSSLGTGSNEQFF.

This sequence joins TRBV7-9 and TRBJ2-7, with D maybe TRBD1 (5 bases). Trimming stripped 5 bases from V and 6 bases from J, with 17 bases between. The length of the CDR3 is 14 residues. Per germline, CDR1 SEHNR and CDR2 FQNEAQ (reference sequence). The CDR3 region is CASSVHQTGAEQYF. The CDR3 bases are TGTGCCAGCAGCGTCCACCAAACTGGGGCCGAGCAGTACTTC.

The chain's CDR3 is CASSPQAGAYNEQFF. Here the CDR3 DNA reads TGTGCCAGCAGCCCCCAGGCGGGAGCCTACAATGAGCAGTTCTTC. The V gene is TRBV3-1 (or the pseudogene TRBV3-2), the J gene TRBJ2-1, with TRBD2 identical over 7 bases. This CDR3 has 15 residues. Trimming at V came to 4 bases and at J to 2 bases, leaving 5 bases not matched to a gene. Germline loops: CDR1 LGHDT, CDR2 YNNKEL (reference sequence).

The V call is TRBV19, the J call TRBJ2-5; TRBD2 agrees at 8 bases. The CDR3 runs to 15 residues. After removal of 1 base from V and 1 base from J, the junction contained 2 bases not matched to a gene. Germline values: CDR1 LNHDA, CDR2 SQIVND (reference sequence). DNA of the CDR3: TGTGCCAGTAGTATAGGGGCGGGGGGCCAAGAGACCCAGTACTTC. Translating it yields CASSIGAGGQETQYF.

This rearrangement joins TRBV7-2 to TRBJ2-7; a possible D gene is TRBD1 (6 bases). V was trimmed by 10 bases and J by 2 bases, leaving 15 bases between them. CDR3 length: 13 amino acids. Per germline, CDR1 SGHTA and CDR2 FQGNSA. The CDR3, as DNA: TGTGCCACCAGGACAGAGCCAACCTACGAGCAGTACTTC. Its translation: CATRTEPTYEQYF. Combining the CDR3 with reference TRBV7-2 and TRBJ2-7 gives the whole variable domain GAGVSQSPSNKVTEKGKDVELRCDPISGHTALYWYRQSLGQGLEFLIYFQGNSAPDKSGLPSDRFSAERTGGSVSTLTIQRTQQEDSAVYLCATRTEPTYEQYFGPGTRLTVT.

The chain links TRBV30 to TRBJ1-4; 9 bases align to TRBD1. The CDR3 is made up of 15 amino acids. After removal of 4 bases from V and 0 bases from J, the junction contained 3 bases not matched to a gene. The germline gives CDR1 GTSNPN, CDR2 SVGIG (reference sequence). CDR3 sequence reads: CAWKDRGPTNEKLFF. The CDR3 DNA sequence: TGTGCCTGGAAGGACAGGGGCCCAACTAATGAAAAACTGTTTTTT.

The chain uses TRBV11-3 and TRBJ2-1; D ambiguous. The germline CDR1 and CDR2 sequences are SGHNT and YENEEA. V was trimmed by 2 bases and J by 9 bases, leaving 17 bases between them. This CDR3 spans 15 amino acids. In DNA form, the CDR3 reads TGTGCCAGCAGCTTATCCCCCCTCGGGTCGGGTGAGCAGTTCTTC. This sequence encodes CASSLSPLGSGEQFF.

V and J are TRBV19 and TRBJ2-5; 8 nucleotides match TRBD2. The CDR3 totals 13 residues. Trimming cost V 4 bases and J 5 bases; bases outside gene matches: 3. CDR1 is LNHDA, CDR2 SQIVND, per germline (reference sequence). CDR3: CASSTQRGETQYF. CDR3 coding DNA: TGTGCCAGTAGTACCCAGCGGGGGGAGACCCAGTACTTC.

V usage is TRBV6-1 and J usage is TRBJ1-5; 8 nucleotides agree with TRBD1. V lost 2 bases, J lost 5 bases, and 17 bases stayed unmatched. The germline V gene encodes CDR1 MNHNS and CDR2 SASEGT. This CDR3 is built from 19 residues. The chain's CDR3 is CASSERHFLGAGGHQPQHF. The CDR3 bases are TGTGCCAGCAGTGAAAGACATTTTTTAGGGGCAGGGGGCCATCAGCCCCAGCATTTT.

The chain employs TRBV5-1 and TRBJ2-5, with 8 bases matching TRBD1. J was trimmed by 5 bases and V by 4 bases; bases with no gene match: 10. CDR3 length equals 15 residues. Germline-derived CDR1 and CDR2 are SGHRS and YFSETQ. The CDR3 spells CASSGGQGEWETQYF. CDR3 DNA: TGCGCCAGCAGCGGCGGACAGGGCGAGTGGGAGACCCAGTACTTC.

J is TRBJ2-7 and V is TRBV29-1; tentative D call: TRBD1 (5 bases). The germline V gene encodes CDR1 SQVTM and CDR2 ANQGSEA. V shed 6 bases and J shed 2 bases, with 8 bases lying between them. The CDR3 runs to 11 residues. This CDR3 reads CSVQDTYEQYF. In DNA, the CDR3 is TGCAGCGTCCAGGACACCTACGAGCAGTACTTC.

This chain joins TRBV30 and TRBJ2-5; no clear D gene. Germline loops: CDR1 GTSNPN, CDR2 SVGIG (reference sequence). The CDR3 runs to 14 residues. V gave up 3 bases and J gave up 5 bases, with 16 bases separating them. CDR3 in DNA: TGTGCCTGGAGGGCGCCTCCGAGGTATGAGACCCAGTACTTC. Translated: CAWRAPPRYETQYF.

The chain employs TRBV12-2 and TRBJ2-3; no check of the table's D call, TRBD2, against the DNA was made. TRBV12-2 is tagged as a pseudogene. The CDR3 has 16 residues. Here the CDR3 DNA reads TGTGCAAGTCGCTCCGCGGGGCCCCCTGGGGGAGATACGCAGTATTTT. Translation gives CASRSAGPPGGDTQYF.

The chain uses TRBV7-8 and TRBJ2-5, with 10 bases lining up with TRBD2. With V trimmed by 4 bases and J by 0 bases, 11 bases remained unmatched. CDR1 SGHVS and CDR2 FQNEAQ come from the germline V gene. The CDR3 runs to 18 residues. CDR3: CASSSPTSGWMNQETQYF. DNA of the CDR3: TGTGCCAGCAGCTCCCCGACTAGCGGGTGGATGAACCAAGAGACCCAGTACTTC.